Presented here are 23 T cell receptor beta chains from one specimen sequenced in a study of control samples from healthy donors and cancer patients. Repertoires were generated with immunoSEQ multiplex PCR, while TCRdb's copy carries only in-frame clones and drops some. The sample has some 25,000 clones; 75% to 90% are singletons. Sequenced material: PBMCs. The receptors derive from a man aged 60 to 75 with colorectal cancer.

This clone was detected a few times. The chain joins TRBV29-1 to TRBJ1-1; D might be TRBD1 (5 bases). Trimming left V 7 bases short and J 6 bases short, with 12 bases between. Germline CDR1 is SQVTM and CDR2 is ANQGSEA. This CDR3 is built from 11 residues. The CDR3 nucleotides read TGCAGCGCCGATGGACAACCTGAAGCTTTCTTT. Residues: CSADGQPEAFF.

The V gene is TRBV4-1, the J gene TRBJ1-1; D gene unclear. There are 11 residues in the CDR3. V lost 5 bases to trimming and J lost 5 bases, with 6 bases between them. Germline V gene sequence: CDR1 MGHRA, CDR2 YSYEKL. The CDR3 DNA is TGCGCCAGCAGCACACCGACTGAAGCTTTCTTT. Its protein is CASSTPTEAFF.

The rearrangement uses TRBV4-1 and TRBJ1-1, with D maybe TRBD1 (5 bases). The V and J ends lost 4 bases and 1 base respectively, with 10 bases between them. CDR1 is MGHRA, CDR2 YSYEKL, per germline. The CDR3 extends over 14 amino acids. The CDR3 reads CASSRATANTEAFF. The DNA for the CDR3 is TGCGCCAGCAGCCGAGCGACAGCGAACACTGAAGCTTTCTTT.

V and J are TRBV21-1 and TRBJ1-1; the table's D call, TRBD1, has no DNA check behind it. TRBV21-1 is recorded as a pseudogene. This CDR3 has 13 residues. The CDR3 protein is CARGGHLNTEAFF. Written as DNA, the CDR3 is TGTGCCCGAGGGGGACACCTGAACACTGAAGCTTTCTTT.

The chain joins TRBV5-6 to TRBJ2-7; no reliable D call. V was cut by 2 bases and J by 6 bases, with 9 bases left in between. The CDR3 extends over 12 amino acids. Germline-derived CDR1 and CDR2 are SGHDT and YYEEEE. This chain's CDR3 is CASSLGAVEQYF. The CDR3 nucleotides are TGTGCCAGCAGCTTAGGTGCGGTCGAGCAGTACTTC. The variable domain in full, with the rest retrieved from reference TRBV5-6 and TRBJ2-7, is DAGVTQSPTHLIKTRGQQVTLRCSPKSGHDTVSWYQQALGQGPQFIFQYYEEEERQRGNFPDRFSGHQFPNYSSELNVNALLLGDSALYLCASSLGAVEQYFGPGTRLTVT.

This sequence joins TRBV24-1 and TRBJ2-5; weak D call: TRBD2 (5 bases). V was trimmed by 2 bases and J by 5 bases, leaving 11 bases between them. CDR1 KGHDR and CDR2 SFDVKD come from the germline V gene. CDR3 size: 14 residues. In DNA, the CDR3 is TGTGCCACCAGTGATTCCTTCGGCGGGGAGACCCAGTACTTC. The encoded protein is CATSDSFGGETQYF.

This rearrangement joins TRBV18 to TRBJ1-1; D not resolved. The germline CDR1 and CDR2 sequences are KGHSH and LQKENI. CDR3 length equals 14 residues. V was trimmed by 6 bases and J by 2 bases, leaving 13 bases between them. CDR3 protein: CASSQEVINTEAFF. The DNA for the CDR3 is TGTGCCAGCTCCCAGGAGGTTATTAACACTGAAGCTTTCTTT. The whole variable domain, remainder taken from reference TRBV18 and TRBJ1-1, is NAGVMQNPRHLVRRRGQEARLRCSPMKGHSHVYWYRQLPEEGLKFMVYLQKENIIDESGMPKERFSAEFPKEGPSILRIQQVVRGDSAAYFCASSQEVINTEAFFGQGTRLTVV.

V and J are TRBV15 and TRBJ1-5; 9 bases agree with TRBD1. The germline V gene has CDR1 LNHNV and CDR2 YYDKDF (reference sequence). The trim removed 2 bases at V and 7 bases at J, leaving 18 bases unmatched. The CDR3 is 19 residues long. The CDR3 DNA is TGTGCCACCAGCAGACCCTTCCCCAAAAGTCGACAGGGGGTGCAGCCCCAGCATTTT. Translation gives CATSRPFPKSRQGVQPQHF.

This clone was observed once. The rearrangement links TRBV5-4 to TRBJ1-2, with 11 bases identical to TRBD1. Trimming took 3 bases from V and 3 from J; bases not matched to a gene: 4. This CDR3 comprises 15 residues. CDR1 SGHNT and CDR2 YYREEE come from the germline V gene (reference sequence). CDR3 sequence (DNA): TGTGCCAGCAGCTCGGGGGACAGGGGGTACTATGGCTACACCTTC. It is translated as CASSSGDRGYYGYTF.

This clone was recorded once. This sequence joins TRBV19 and TRBJ1-5, with 12 bases aligning to TRBD1. Germline CDR1 LNHDA, CDR2 SQIVND (reference sequence). V lost 5 bases, J lost 9 bases, and 5 bases stayed unmatched. The CDR3 extends over 14 amino acids. CDR3 in DNA: TGTGCCAGTAGTGGGACAGGGGGCCAGGGGCCCCAGCATTTT. Translating gives CASSGTGGQGPQHF.

The chain recombines TRBV2 with TRBJ2-2; D possibly uses TRBD1 or TRBD2 (5 bases each). Germline V gene data show CDR1 as SNHLY and CDR2 as FYNNEI. Trimming took off 5 bases at V and 0 bases at J, with 10 bases between the two ends. This CDR3 contains 15 residues. The CDR3 nucleotides read TGTGCCAGCAGTTCCGGGACCGCGAACACCGGGGAGCTGTTTTTT. Its protein product is CASSSGTANTGELFF.

The chain employs TRBV20-1 and TRBJ2-1; no clear D. Trimming shortened V by 2 bases and J by 6 bases, and 5 bases separated the two germline ends. This CDR3 is built from 11 residues. Germline CDR1 and CDR2: DFQATT and SNEGSKA (reference sequence). As DNA, the CDR3 is TGCAGTGCTAGATTGGCCAATGAGCAGTTCTTC. Its translation is CSARLANEQFF.

The chain is built from TRBV5-1 and TRBJ2-6, with D possibly being TRBD2 (5 bases). The CDR3 runs 18 residues. CDR1 SGHRS and CDR2 YFSETQ come from the germline V gene. Trimming removed 0 bases at V and 0 bases at J, with 13 bases between. The CDR3 coding sequence is TGCGCCAGCAGCTTGGCCATGACGGGGAGCTCTGGGGCCAACGTCCTGACTTTC. Translation gives CASSLAMTGSSGANVLTF.

V gene TRBV29-1 combines with J gene TRBJ2-3; D may be TRBD1 (8 bases). The CDR3 contains 13 residues. V was shortened by 4 bases and J by 4 bases, with 12 bases between the two germline ends. Germline CDR1 and CDR2: SQVTM and ANQGSEA. CDR3 sequence: CSVGTGRADTQYF. The CDR3 DNA sequence: TGCAGCGTTGGGACAGGGAGGGCAGATACGCAGTATTTT.

The CDR3 DNA reads as TGTGCCAGCAGTGACGAGGGGGCGAGCACTGAAGCTTTCTTT. Translating it yields CASSDEGASTEAFF. The genes are TRBV6-4 and TRBJ1-1, with 7 bases lining up with TRBD1. Germline V CDR1 and CDR2: MRHNA, SNTAGT. The CDR3 sequence is 14 residues long. V trimming: 2 bases; J trimming: 4 bases; junction bases outside the gene matches: 4.

This chain connects TRBV6-2 or TRBV6-3 to TRBJ2-7, with D perhaps TRBD1 or TRBD2 (7 bases each). Trimming removed 7 bases at V and 2 bases at J, with 21 bases between. The V gene's germline CDR1 is MNHEY and CDR2 SVGEGT. The CDR3 extends over 16 amino acids. The CDR3 coding sequence is TGTGCCAGCACCCCTCGCAGGGGGGGCTTAACCTACGAGCAGTACGTC. It is translated as CASTPRRGGLTYEQYV.

V usage is TRBV7-8 and J usage is TRBJ1-5; tentatively, D is TRBD1 (6 bases). Germline V gene lookup returns CDR1 SGHVS and CDR2 FQNEAQ. The CDR3 has 14 amino acids. V was cut by 4 bases and J by 1 base, with 8 bases left in between. In nucleotides, the CDR3 is TGTGCCAGCAGCTGGACAGACAGCAATCAGCCCCAGCATTTT. This codes for CASSWTDSNQPQHF.

In this sample, this clone turned up once. The rearrangement joins TRBV15 to TRBJ1-1; 7 bases are a match to TRBD1. V gave up 0 bases and J gave up 0 bases; unmatched junction bases: 7. This CDR3 contains 17 residues. CDR1 is LNHNV and CDR2 is YYDKDF in the germline V gene (reference sequence). CDR3 nucleotide sequence: TGTGCCACCAGCAGAGATAGGGGACAGACTATGAACACTGAAGCTTTCTTT. This codes for CATSRDRGQTMNTEAFF.

This chain connects TRBV18 to TRBJ2-3, with a weak D call TRBD2 (6 bases). Germline assignment: CDR1 KGHSH and CDR2 LQKENI. This CDR3 is 19 amino acids long. The V gene lost 0 bases and the J gene lost 1 base, with 20 bases spanning the gap. The CDR3 reads CASSPPFGKGGGGTDTQYF. The DNA for the CDR3 is TGTGCCAGCTCACCACCATTCGGTAAGGGCGGCGGGGGCACAGATACGCAGTATTTT.

This chain connects TRBV10-3 to TRBJ1-1; D is possibly TRBD1 (6 bases). Between the trimmed V and J ends, which lost 8 bases and 2 bases, there was a span of 12 bases. This CDR3 comprises 13 residues. Germline loops: CDR1 ENHRY, CDR2 SYGVKD. CDR3 sequence (DNA): TGTGCCATCCAAGGGGACACTAACACTGAAGCTTTCTTT. This sequence encodes CAIQGDTNTEAFF.

The V and J genes are TRBV7-2 and TRBJ2-7; 10 nucleotides line up with TRBD2. V gave up 0 bases and J gave up 5 bases; unmatched junction bases: 7. Looked up from germline, CDR1 is SGHTA and CDR2 is FQGNSA. This CDR3 comprises 16 residues. The chain's CDR3 is CASSLAASGGQNEQYF. The CDR3 DNA sequence: TGTGCCAGCAGCTTAGCGGCTAGCGGGGGTCAGAACGAGCAGTACTTC. Filled out from reference TRBV7-2 and TRBJ2-7, the complete variable domain reads GAGVSQSPSNKVTEKGKDVELRCDPISGHTALYWYRQSLGQGLEFLIYFQGNSAPDKSGLPSDRFSAERTGGSVSTLTIQRTQQEDSAVYLCASSLAASGGQNEQYFGPGTRLTVT.

This chain's CDR3 is CASSYSTSGGGEYF. The CDR3 coding sequence is TGTGCCAGCAGTTACTCGACTAGCGGGGGAGGGGAGTATTTT. The chain combines TRBV6-5 with TRBJ2-3; 12 bases are a match to TRBD2. The CDR3 is 14 amino acids. The germline CDR1 and CDR2 sequences are MNHEY and SVGAGI. J gave up 13 bases and V 0 bases, and 5 bases lay outside the gene matches.

The V gene is TRBV6-1, the J gene TRBJ1-6, with unresolved D. CDR1 MNHNS and CDR2 SASEGT come from the germline V gene. The ends were cut back, 4 bases at V and 0 bases at J, with 13 bases in the middle. The CDR3 is 17 amino acids. The DNA for the CDR3 is TGTGCCAGCAGTGTCGGGTGGGCCAGCTCCTATAATTCACCCCTCCACTTT. This encodes CASSVGWASSYNSPLHF.